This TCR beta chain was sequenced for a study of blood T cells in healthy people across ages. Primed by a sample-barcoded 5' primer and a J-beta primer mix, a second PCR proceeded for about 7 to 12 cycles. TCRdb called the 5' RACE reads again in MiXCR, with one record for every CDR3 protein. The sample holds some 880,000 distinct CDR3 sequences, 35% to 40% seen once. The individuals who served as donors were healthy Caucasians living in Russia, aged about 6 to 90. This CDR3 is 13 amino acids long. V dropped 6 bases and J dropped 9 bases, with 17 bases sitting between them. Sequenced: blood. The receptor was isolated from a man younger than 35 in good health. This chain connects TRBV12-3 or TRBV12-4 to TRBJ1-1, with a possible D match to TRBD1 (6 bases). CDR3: CASSLNLQGKAFF. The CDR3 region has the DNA TGTGCCAGCAGCTTAAATTTACAGGGTAAAGCTTTCTTT.